The clone carrying this T cell receptor beta chain was counted a few times. Its target is not known. At one of its ends the junction is not consistent with the germline gene, which may arise from a read error. The PCR was carried out with 60 Vbeta primers and 13 Jbeta primers. Clones were sequenced by immunoSEQ multiplex PCR, and TCRdb holds only the in-frame ones, with some missing. The sample has some 150,000 clones; roughly 83% are singletons. Germline values: CDR1 SGHTA, CDR2 FQGTGA. CDR3 length: 14 amino acids. The sample originates from a study of cytomegalovirus exposure and HLA in healthy donors. Study observations and caveats: Association of a missense DCLRE1C variant with TCR beta V- and J-gene trimming was reported in a later analysis. Donors were assumed by presence/absence analyses to have roughly uniform sequencing depth. Later analysis suggested most CMV-associated TCR beta chains were HLA-restricted.

This chain connects TRBV7-3 to TRBJ2-1; D not certain. The TCR sequence derives from a man in his forties in good health and CMV-seropositive. Input material: PBMCs. CDR3 nucleotide sequence: TGTGCCAGCAGCTCATCTCGCCTCTACAGTGAGCAGTTCTTC. It codes for CASSSSRLYSEQFF.